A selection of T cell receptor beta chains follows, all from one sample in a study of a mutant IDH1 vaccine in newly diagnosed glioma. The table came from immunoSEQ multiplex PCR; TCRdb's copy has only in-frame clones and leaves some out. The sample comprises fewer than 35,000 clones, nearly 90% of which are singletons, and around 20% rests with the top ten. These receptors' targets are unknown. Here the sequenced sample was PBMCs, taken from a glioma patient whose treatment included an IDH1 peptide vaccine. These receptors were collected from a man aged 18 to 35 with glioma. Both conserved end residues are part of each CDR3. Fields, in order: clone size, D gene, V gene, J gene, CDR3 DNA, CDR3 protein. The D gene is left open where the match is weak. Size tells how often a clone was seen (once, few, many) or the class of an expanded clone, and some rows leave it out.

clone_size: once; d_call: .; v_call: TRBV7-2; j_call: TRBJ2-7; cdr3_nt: TGTGCCAGCAGCCCACTGGGTAGAGGGTCACTAGCCTACGAGCAGTACTTC; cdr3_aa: CASSPLGRGSLAYEQYF
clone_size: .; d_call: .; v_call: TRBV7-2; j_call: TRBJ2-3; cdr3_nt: TGTGCCAGCAGCTTCAATCCCAGTACGCAGTATTTT; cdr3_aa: CASSFNPSTQYF
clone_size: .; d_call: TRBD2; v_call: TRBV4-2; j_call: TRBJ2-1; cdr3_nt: TGTGCCAGCAGCCAAGGTACTAGCGGACCCTACAATGAGCAGTTCTTC; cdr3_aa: CASSQGTSGPYNEQFF
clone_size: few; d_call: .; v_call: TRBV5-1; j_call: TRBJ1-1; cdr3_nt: TGCGCCAGCACCTTGGACAGTGCGGGAACTGAAGCTTTCTTT; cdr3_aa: CASTLDSAGTEAFF
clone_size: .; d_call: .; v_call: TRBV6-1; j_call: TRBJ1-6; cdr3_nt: TGTGCCAGCAGTGCGGTCGGATCACCCCTCCACTTT; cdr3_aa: CASSAVGSPLHF
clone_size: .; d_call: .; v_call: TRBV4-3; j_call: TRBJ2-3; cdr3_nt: TGCGCCAGCAGCCAAGATCGGAGGTATACGCAGTATTTT; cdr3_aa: CASSQDRRYTQYF
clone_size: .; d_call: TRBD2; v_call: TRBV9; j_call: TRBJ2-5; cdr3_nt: TGTGCCAGCAGCGTAGCGGCGGGAGTCCAAGAGACCCAGTACTTC; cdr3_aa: CASSVAAGVQETQYF
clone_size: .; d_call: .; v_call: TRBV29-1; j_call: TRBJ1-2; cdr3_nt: TGCAGCGTCCGATCGCAGGCCGCTAACTATGGCTACACCTTC; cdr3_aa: CSVRSQAANYGYTF
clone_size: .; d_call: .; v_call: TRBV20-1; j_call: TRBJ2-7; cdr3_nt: TGCAGTGCTAGTGTGGGCTACGAGCAGTACTTC; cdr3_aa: CSASVGYEQYF
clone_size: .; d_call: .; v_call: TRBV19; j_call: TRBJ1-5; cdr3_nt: TGTGCCAGTAGTATCGGAGGGTTAGGCGATCTTAGCAATCAGCCCCAGCATTTT; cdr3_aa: CASSIGGLGDLSNQPQHF
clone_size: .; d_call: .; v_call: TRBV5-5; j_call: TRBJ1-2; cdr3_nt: TGTGCCAGCAGCAGCACTGGACAGTATGGCTACACCTTC; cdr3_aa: CASSSTGQYGYTF
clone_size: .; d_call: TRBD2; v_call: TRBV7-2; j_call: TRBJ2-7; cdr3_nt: TGTGCCAGCAGCATAACCGGGACTAGCGGGAGGGTCGAGCAGTACTTC; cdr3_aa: CASSITGTSGRVEQYF
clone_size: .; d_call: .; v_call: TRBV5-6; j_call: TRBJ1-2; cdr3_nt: TGTGCCAGCAGCTCCTCCGGGGGACTACATGGCTACACCTTC; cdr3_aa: CASSSSGGLHGYTF
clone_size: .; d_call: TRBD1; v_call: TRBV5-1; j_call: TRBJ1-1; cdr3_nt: TGCGCCAGCAGCTCCGGACAGGGGAACACTGAAGCTTTCTTT; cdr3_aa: CASSSGQGNTEAFF
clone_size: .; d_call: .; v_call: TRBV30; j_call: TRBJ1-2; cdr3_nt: TGTGCCTGGAGTAGGACTCTACGGCCCGGCTACACCTTC; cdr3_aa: CAWSRTLRPGYTF
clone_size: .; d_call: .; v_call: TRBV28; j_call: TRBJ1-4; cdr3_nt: TGTGCCAGCACCCGGGGGGAAAAACTGTTTTTT; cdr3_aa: CASTRGEKLFF
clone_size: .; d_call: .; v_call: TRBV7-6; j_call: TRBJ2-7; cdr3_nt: TGTGCCAGCAGCTTAGTAGCAGGCTACGAGCAGTACTTC; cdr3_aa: CASSLVAGYEQYF
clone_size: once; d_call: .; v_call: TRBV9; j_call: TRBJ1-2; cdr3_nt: TGTGCCAGCAGCGTAGAACCCAGCGAAGGCTACACCTTC; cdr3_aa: CASSVEPSEGYTF
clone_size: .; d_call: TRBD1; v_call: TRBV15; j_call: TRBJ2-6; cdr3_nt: TGTGCCACCAGCAAAGTCGGACAGGGTATCTCTGGGGCCAACGTCCTGACTTTC; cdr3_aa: CATSKVGQGISGANVLTF
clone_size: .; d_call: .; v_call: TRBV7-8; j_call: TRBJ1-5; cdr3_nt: TGTGCCAGCAGCTTAGCTGGCGGCAATCAGCCCCAGCATTTT; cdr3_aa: CASSLAGGNQPQHF
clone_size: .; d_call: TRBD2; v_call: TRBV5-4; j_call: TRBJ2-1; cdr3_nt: TGTGCCAGCAGCCTTGAAGGACTAGCGGCTTACAATGAGCAGTTCTTC; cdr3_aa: CASSLEGLAAYNEQFF
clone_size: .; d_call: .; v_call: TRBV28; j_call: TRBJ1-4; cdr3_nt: TGTGCCAGCAGGGCCGGGGCCGGGATTGAAAAACTGTTTTTT; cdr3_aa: CASRAGAGIEKLFF
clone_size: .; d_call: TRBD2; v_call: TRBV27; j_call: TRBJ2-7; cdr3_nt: TGTGCCAGCCGAGATGGGGGGGATTACTACGAGCAGTACTTC; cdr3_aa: CASRDGGDYYEQYF
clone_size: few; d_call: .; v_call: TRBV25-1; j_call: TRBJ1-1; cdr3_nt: TGTGCCACCCGACGGCCGGCTGTACGCTCGAACACTGAAGCTTTCTTT; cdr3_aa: CATRRPAVRSNTEAFF
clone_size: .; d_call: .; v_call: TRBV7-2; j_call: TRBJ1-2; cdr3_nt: TGTGCCAGCAGCTTGGGACGGGACTATGGCTACACCTTC; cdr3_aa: CASSLGRDYGYTF
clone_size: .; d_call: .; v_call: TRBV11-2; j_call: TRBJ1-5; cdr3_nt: TGTGCCAGCAGCTACTATGACAATCAGCCCCAGCATTTT; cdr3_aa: CASSYYDNQPQHF
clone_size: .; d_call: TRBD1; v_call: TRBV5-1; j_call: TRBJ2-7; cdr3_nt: TGCGCCAGCAGTTTTGGACAGGCTATGTCCTACGAGCAGTACTTC; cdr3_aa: CASSFGQAMSYEQYF